These T cell receptor beta chains were read from a single sample in a study of blood T cells in healthy people across ages. From the 5' RACE reads, TCRdb called clonotypes with MiXCR, one entry per CDR3 protein. The profile shows under 800,000 distinct CDR3 sequences, roughly 21% of them singletons. Sequenced material: blood. Receptors originate from a man between 65 and 80 years old in good health. CDR3s include the opening cysteine and the closing phenylalanine or tryptophan. A D gene is named only where the DNA matches it firmly. Rows give clone size only sometimes, using once, few, many, or a class for an expanded clone.

j_gene,d_gene,len,v_gene,abundance,CDR3aa,CDR3nt
TRBJ2-1,NA,13,TRBV2,NA,CASSEPGSTEQFF,TGTGCCAGCAGTGAACCGGGTAGCACTGAGCAGTTCTTC
TRBJ2-7,TRBD2,17,TRBV18,NA,CASSPGLAGGPAYEQYF,TGTGCCAGCTCCCCCGGACTAGCGGGAGGACCTGCCTACGAGCAGTACTTC
TRBJ2-4,TRBD1,15,TRBV28,NA,CASQGSGGAKNIQYF,TGTGCCAGCCAAGGGTCAGGGGGCGCCAAAAACATTCAGTACTTC
TRBJ2-5,NA,13,TRBV6-5,NA,CASSYGSQETQYF,TGTGCCAGCAGTTACGGGTCTCAAGAGACCCAGTACTTC
TRBJ2-1,NA,12,TRBV20-1,NA,CSASLGSNEQFF,TGCAGTGCTAGTCTCGGGAGCAATGAGCAGTTCTTC
TRBJ2-6,NA,15,TRBV19,NA,CASSTRGLGANVLTF,TGTGCCAGTAGTACGAGGGGACTTGGGGCCAACGTCCTGACTTTC
TRBJ2-5,TRBD2,15,TRBV14,many,CASSPRTSLGETQYF,TGTGCCAGCAGCCCACGGACTAGCCTGGGAGAGACCCAGTACTTC
TRBJ1-2,TRBD1,15,TRBV28,NA,CASSYQSRTGYGYTF,TGTGCCAGCAGTTATCAGTCCCGGACAGGCTATGGCTACACCTTC
TRBJ1-4,TRBD1,13,TRBV10-2,many,CASSRDRIDKLFF,TGCGCCAGCAGTAGGGACAGGATCGACAAACTGTTTTTT
TRBJ2-6,NA,15,TRBV5-1,few,CASSFPQAGANVLTF,TGCGCCAGCAGCTTTCCCCAGGCTGGGGCCAACGTCCTGACTTTC
TRBJ2-5,NA,12,TRBV20-1,many,CSANGGEETQYF,TGCAGTGCTAACGGGGGCGAAGAGACCCAGTACTTC
TRBJ2-3,TRBD2,16,TRBV20-1,NA,CSAGGLAGGYTDTQYF,TGCAGTGCTGGAGGACTAGCGGGAGGGTATACAGATACGCAGTATTTT
TRBJ2-5,NA,12,TRBV9,many,CASSVGGETQYF,TGTGCCAGCAGCGTAGGAGGGGAGACCCAGTACTTC
TRBJ2-7,TRBD1,15,TRBV20-1,NA,CSAAAPGTGSYEQYF,TGCAGTGCCGCTGCCCCCGGGACAGGGTCCTACGAGCAGTACTTC
TRBJ2-1,NA,13,TRBV20-1,few,CSAHPRLGYEQFF,TGCAGTGCGCACCCCAGACTCGGATATGAGCAGTTCTTC
TRBJ2-7,NA,13,TRBV5-1,NA,CASSRDGASEQYF,TGCGCCAGCAGTCGGGACGGGGCATCCGAGCAGTACTTC
TRBJ2-7,TRBD2,15,TRBV6-2/TRBV6-3,NA,CASSYGRTSLSEQYF,TGTGCCAGCAGTTACGGAAGGACTAGTCTCTCCGAGCAGTACTTC
TRBJ2-1,TRBD1,15,TRBV20-1,few,CSARGDRDRYNEQFF,TGCAGTGCTAGAGGGGACAGGGATCGTTACAATGAGCAGTTCTTC
TRBJ2-1,NA,11,TRBV12-3/TRBV12-4,NA,CATTKGNEQFF,TGTGCCACAACTAAGGGCAATGAGCAGTTCTTC
TRBJ1-2,NA,14,TRBV2,few,CASSDASANYGYTF,TGTGCCAGCAGTGACGCGTCAGCGAACTATGGCTACACCTTC
TRBJ2-4,NA,15,TRBV18,NA,CASSPQGGPFNIQYF,TGTGCCAGCTCACCACAGGGGGGGCCTTTCAACATTCAGTACTTC
TRBJ1-3,NA,18,TRBV3-1,NA,CASSQGVSYASSGNTIYF,TGTGCCAGCAGCCAAGGAGTCTCCTACGCCAGCTCTGGAAACACCATATATTTT
TRBJ2-5,TRBD1,17,TRBV5-1,NA,CASSLTPGQGSGETQYF,TGCGCCAGCAGCCTCACCCCCGGACAGGGGTCAGGAGAGACCCAGTACTTC
TRBJ2-1,TRBD2,14,TRBV20-1,NA,CSALGTSGTNEQFF,TGCAGTGCACTCGGGACTAGCGGGACCAATGAGCAGTTCTTC
TRBJ1-2,TRBD1,16,TRBV4-1,NA,CASSQVQGVLGYGYTF,TGCGCCAGCAGCCAAGTACAGGGGGTTTTGGGCTATGGCTACACCTTC
TRBJ2-1,TRBD2,16,TRBV29-1,few,CSVPPPLGRAGYEQFF,TGCAGCGTTCCTCCCCCTCTCGGGAGGGCCGGGTATGAGCAGTTCTTC
TRBJ1-4,TRBD1,17,TRBV27,NA,CASSLFLPGTVNEKLFF,TGTGCCAGCAGTTTATTCCTCCCCGGGACAGTTAATGAAAAACTGTTTTTT
TRBJ2-5,TRBD2,19,TRBV7-2,few,CASGFPRLAGARGLETQYF,TGTGCCAGCGGTTTCCCCCGACTAGCGGGAGCTAGGGGTTTGGAGACCCAGTACTTC
TRBJ2-7,TRBD2,15,TRBV2,NA,CASSEGLAGAYEQYF,TGTGCCAGCAGTGAAGGACTAGCGGGAGCCTACGAGCAGTACTTC
TRBJ2-6,NA,15,TRBV7-9,few,CASSLVNGGANVLTF,TGTGCCAGCAGCCTCGTGAATGGCGGGGCCAACGTCCTGACTTTC
TRBJ2-7,NA,13,TRBV7-8,few,CASSFTGSHEQYF,TGTGCCAGCAGCTTTACAGGGAGCCACGAGCAGTACTTC
TRBJ2-7,TRBD2,13,TRBV7-6,NA,CASSFAGAGEQYF,TGTGCCAGCAGCTTCGCGGGAGCGGGCGAGCAGTACTTC
TRBJ2-7,NA,14,TRBV10-2,NA,CASSERGATYEQYF,TGCGCCAGCAGTGAGCGGGGGGCTACCTACGAGCAGTACTTC
TRBJ2-3,TRBD2,15,TRBV7-6,NA,CASSKREASTDTQYF,TGTGCCAGCAGCAAGCGGGAGGCTAGCACAGATACGCAGTATTTT
TRBJ2-2,NA,14,TRBV29-1,NA,CSVAPARYTGELFF,TGCAGCGTTGCGCCGGCGCGGTACACCGGGGAGCTGTTTTTT
TRBJ2-1,NA,13,TRBV5-6,NA,CASIRGAGNEQFF,TGTGCCAGCATAAGGGGAGCAGGCAATGAGCAGTTCTTC
TRBJ2-7,TRBD1,16,TRBV4-1,NA,CASSQDRSGGAYEQYF,TGCGCCAGCAGCCAAGATAGGTCAGGGGGCGCCTACGAGCAGTACTTC